This TCR beta chain was profiled in a study of CD8 T cells in Susac syndrome. In the study overall: Among the Susac syndrome patients sequenced, five or six had active disease and about 8 were in remission. The study's findings and limits: The CD4+ T cell repertoires in Susac syndrome did not show any clonal expansion.

Comment on this clonotype: Its cognate antigen is unknown.

Sequencing of TCR beta was undertaken in CD8+ and CD4+ T cells derived from blood. The CDR3 loop spans 15 amino acids. V lost 5 bases, J lost 5 bases, and 16 bases lay in between. Random hexamers served to reverse transcribe about 0.5 to 1 ug RNA. A multiplex approach, immunoSEQ multiplex PCR, amplified TCR beta CDR3 across 54 Vbeta and 13 Jbeta. MiXCR was run by TCRdb on the immunoSEQ multiplex PCR reads, yielding one entry per CDR3 protein. The repertoire holds some 99,000 distinct CDR3 sequences, with around 94% as singletons. The receptor comes from a human donor with Susac syndrome. Sequencing was done on a sample of CD4+ T cells from PBMCs. The chain has TRBV12-3 or TRBV12-4 and TRBJ1-5, with D possibly TRBD1 on 5 matching bases. The CDR3 nucleotides read TGTGCCAGCAGTGGGCAGGCAGGGAAGCATCAGCCCCAGCATTTT. Protein sequence: CASSGQAGKHQPQHF.